This T cell receptor (beta chain) was documented in a study of T cell clonotyping in hematopoietic cell transplantation. V was cut by 0 bases and J by 7 bases, with 15 bases left in between. The CDR3 is 15 amino acids. Germline CDR1 is SGHVS and CDR2 is FQNEAQ. TCRdb's copy holds only in-frame clones and misses some; the assay was immunoSEQ multiplex PCR. The sample shows 6,300 or so clones, roughly nine tenths of them seen only once. This sample comprised peripheral blood mononuclear cells, obtained 180 days after allogeneic stem cell transplant. This TCR was recovered from a female patient in her 50s who had an allogeneic stem cell transplant from an unrelated donor, so the T cells may come from the graft donor. Some clones in this sample may be carry-over from other donors' samples. The chain couples TRBV7-8 to TRBJ1-1; tentatively, D is TRBD1 (5 bases). CDR3 amino acids: CASSLASGGGSEAFF. For the CDR3, the DNA is TGTGCCAGCAGCTTAGCGTCAGGTGGGGGAAGTGAAGCTTTCTTT.